Presented here are 21 T cell receptor beta chains from one specimen sequenced in a study of blood T cells in healthy people across ages. A second PCR of about 6 to 11 cycles used a sample-barcoded 5' primer and a J-beta primer mix. TCRdb itself ran the 5' RACE reads through MiXCR, one entry per CDR3 protein. The profile covers about 1.5 million distinct CDR3 sequences, with under 55% appearing a single time and 4% taken by the ten largest. The sample consisted of blood. Receptors were obtained from a woman between 18 and 30 years old in good health.

There are a few counts of this clonotype. This chain joins TRBV7-2 and TRBJ1-1; D gene uncertain. CDR3 size: 15 residues. Germline values: CDR1 SGHTA, CDR2 FQGNSA. Trimming shortened V by 4 bases and J by 0 bases, and 12 bases separated the two germline ends. The CDR3 sequence is CASSSQVGMNTEAFF. Written as DNA, the CDR3 is TGTGCCAGCAGCTCCCAAGTGGGGATGAACACTGAAGCTTTCTTT.

The rearrangement uses TRBV10-3 and TRBJ2-1; D perhaps matches TRBD1 (6 bases). The germline gives CDR1 ENHRY, CDR2 SYGVKD. The length of the CDR3 is 15 residues. The V end lost 10 bases, the J end lost 3 bases, and 19 bases lay between the germline ends. As DNA, the CDR3 is TGTGCCACCGCATCACAGGGAACCTTCTACAATGAGCAGTTCTTC. Amino acids: CATASQGTFYNEQFF.

This clonotype was seen a handful of times. The V call is TRBV4-1, the J call TRBJ2-5; no clear D. Trimming took off 0 bases at V and 5 bases at J, with 10 bases between the two ends. CDR3 length: 14 residues. CDR1 and CDR2 (germline): MGHRA, YSYEKL. The CDR3 DNA reads as TGCGCCAGCAGCCAAGAAGGCGCTCGTGAGACCCAGTACTTC. It specifies CASSQEGARETQYF.

This clonotype turned up a few times. J is TRBJ2-1 and V is TRBV11-2; 11 nucleotides match TRBD2. V shed 4 bases and J 9 bases; nucleotides not matched to a gene: 8. This CDR3 is 15 amino acids long. The germline V gene encodes CDR1 SGHAT and CDR2 FQNNGV. The CDR3 here is CASSSRLAGRGEQFF. In nucleotides, the CDR3 is TGTGCCAGCAGCTCCAGACTAGCGGGAAGGGGTGAGCAGTTCTTC.

This clonotype was observed once. The J gene is TRBJ2-1, the V gene TRBV7-2, with 14 bases lining up with TRBD2. The CDR3 is 16 residues long. V dropped 5 bases and J dropped 7; count of bases not matched to a gene: 7. CDR1 and CDR2 (germline): SGHTA, FQGNSA. The CDR3 reads CASSHRGLAGDNEQFF. In DNA form, the CDR3 reads TGTGCCAGCAGCCATCGGGGACTAGCGGGAGATAATGAGCAGTTCTTC.

The CDR3 bases are TGTGCCAGCAGTTACTCCCGTGAGGGGACCCAGTACTTC. It is translated as CASSYSREGTQYF. The chain couples TRBV6-2 or TRBV6-3 to TRBJ2-7, with D perhaps matching TRBD2 (5 bases). The DNA end is more similar to TRBJ2-5, so the J call may be wrong. This CDR3 is 13 amino acids long. CDR1 and CDR2 from the germline V gene are MNHEY and SVGEGT.

This clonotype appeared many times. The chain uses TRBV7-2 and TRBJ2-3; D not certain. V lost 8 bases, J lost 6 bases, and 15 bases lay in between. The CDR3 has 13 residues. CDR1 SGHTA and CDR2 FQGNSA come from the germline V gene. The CDR3 coding sequence is TGTGCCAGCGCCTTTGGTGCATATGATACGCAGTATTTT. Protein: CASAFGAYDTQYF. The full variable domain, in which reference TRBV7-2 and TRBJ2-3 provide the parts outside the CDR3, is GAGVSQSPSNKVTEKGKDVELRCDPISGHTALYWYRQSLGQGLEFLIYFQGNSAPDKSGLPSDRFSAERTGGSVSTLTIQRTQQEDSAVYLCASAFGAYDTQYFGPGTRLTVL.

The V gene is TRBV27, the J gene TRBJ1-6; possible D gene TRBD1, 5 bases. Germline V gene data show CDR1 as MNHEY and CDR2 as SMNVEV (reference sequence). The V end was cut by 7 bases, the J end by 9 bases, with 13 bases between. The CDR3 covers 13 residues. Here the CDR3 reads CASTGTRSSPLHF. The DNA of the CDR3 is TGTGCCAGCACCGGGACGCGATCTTCACCCCTCCACTTT.

The V call is TRBV4-2, the J call TRBJ2-3, with 7 bases identical to TRBD1. The CDR3 length is 17 residues. Germline CDR1 reads LGHNA; CDR2 reads YNFKEQ. The V gene end was trimmed by 1 base and the J gene end by 4 bases; junction bases not matched to a gene: 11. The DNA of the CDR3 is TGTGCCAGCAGCCAAGCAGACAGGGTGGGTGTATCAGATACGCAGTATTTT. Translating gives CASSQADRVGVSDTQYF.

This clonotype was found once. V usage is TRBV27 and J usage is TRBJ2-1, with TRBD1 matching over 8 bases. The ends lost 2 bases at V and 6 bases at J; junction bases unmatched: 3. This CDR3 is built from 14 residues. Germline V CDR1 and CDR2: MNHEY, SMNVEV (reference sequence). The DNA of the CDR3 is TGTGCCAGCAGTTTACGCAGGGGGCGCAATGAGCAGTTCTTC. It translates to CASSLRRGRNEQFF.

The chain is built from TRBV4-2 and TRBJ1-1, with 9 nucleotides matching TRBD1. Germline V lookup: CDR1 LGHNA, CDR2 YNFKEQ. V lost 6 bases and J lost 3; bases outside the gene matches: 8. This CDR3 is 15 amino acids long. The CDR3 DNA follows: TGTGCCAGCAGAAACGACAGGGGGAGCGACACTGAAGCTTTCTTT. This codes for CASRNDRGSDTEAFF.

Only a few counts were recorded for this clonotype. The chain has TRBV5-1 and TRBJ2-1; D not certain. Trimming left V 7 bases short and J 10 bases short, with 18 bases between. CDR1 and CDR2 from the germline V gene are SGHRS and YFSETQ. This CDR3 spans 13 amino acids. The CDR3 spells CASETSTGTEQFF. Written as DNA, the CDR3 is TGCGCCAGCGAAACTTCCACGGGTACGGAGCAGTTCTTC.

This clonotype was detected a few times. V and J are TRBV2 and TRBJ2-3; 7 nucleotides agree with TRBD2. The CDR3 is 14 amino acids. Germline V gives CDR1 SNHLY, CDR2 FYNNEI. J was trimmed by 2 bases and V by 9 bases; bases with no gene match: 8. The CDR3 DNA is TGTGCCAGTATCGGGACTATCTTCACAGATACGCAGTATTTT. Its translation is CASIGTIFTDTQYF.

The chain couples TRBV10-3 to TRBJ2-7; D is unresolved. The J call is doubtful: the DNA matches TRBJ2-5 better. The germline V gene encodes CDR1 ENHRY and CDR2 SYGVKD. The CDR3 spans 14 residues. CDR3 region: CAISWSGVRETQYF. In nucleotides, the CDR3 is TGTGCCATCAGTTGGTCTGGGGTTAGGGAGACCCAGTACTTC.

The chain links TRBV6-4 to TRBJ2-1; D remains ambiguous. The CDR3 spans 16 residues. Germline V gene data show CDR1 as MRHNA and CDR2 as SNTAGT. Trimming removed 6 bases from V and 4 bases from J, with 19 bases in between. CDR3 bases: TGTGCCAGCAGCGAGACACGGCTAGAACTTTACAATGAGCAGTTCTTC. This sequence encodes CASSETRLELYNEQFF.

This clonotype was detected a few times. V usage is TRBV15 and J usage is TRBJ2-1; D may be TRBD1 (7 bases). The CDR3 is made up of 17 amino acids. V shed 1 base and J shed 5 bases, with 18 bases lying between them. The germline V gene has CDR1 LNHNV and CDR2 YYDKDF (reference sequence). For the CDR3, the DNA is TGTGCCACCAGCAGAGCGATTCGGGGGACAGACAACAATGAGCAGTTCTTC. Translating it yields CATSRAIRGTDNNEQFF.

The rearrangement uses TRBV25-1 and TRBJ2-1, with D maybe TRBD1 (5 bases). Germline V gene lookup returns CDR1 MGHDK and CDR2 SYGVNS. The CDR3 sequence is 13 residues long. With 7 bases removed from V and 6 bases from J, the gap between germline ends came to 13 bases. The CDR3 sequence: CASTRQGTNEQFF. For the CDR3, the DNA is TGTGCCAGCACGAGGCAGGGTACCAATGAGCAGTTCTTC. Full variable domain (outside the CDR3, taken from reference TRBV25-1 and TRBJ2-1): EADIYQTPRYLVIGTGKKITLECSQTMGHDKMYWYQQDPGMELHLIHYSYGVNSTEKGDLSSESTVSRIRTEHFPLTLESARPSHTSQYLCASTRQGTNEQFFGPGTRLTVL.

The chain carries TRBV27 and TRBJ2-7; tentatively, D is TRBD1 or TRBD2 (6 bases each). CDR3 size: 14 residues. Germline V gene lookup returns CDR1 MNHEY and CDR2 SMNVEV (reference sequence). Trimming took 6 bases from V and 7 from J, leaving 19 bases between them. In DNA form, the CDR3 reads TGTGCCAGCAGGGGGGTAGGGGGGTCTACGGAGCAGTACTTC. Translation: CASRGVGGSTEQYF.

This clonotype was observed a few times. This rearrangement joins TRBV20-1 to TRBJ2-3; 10 bases agree with TRBD2. The CDR3 length is 15 residues. The germline CDR1 and CDR2 sequences are DFQATT and SNEGSKA (reference sequence). J gave up 4 bases and V 4 bases, and 8 bases lay outside the gene matches. The CDR3 DNA is TGCAGTGCTAAGGAGCGGGGGGGCCGACCAGATACGCAGTATTTT. As protein: CSAKERGGRPDTQYF.

This chain uses TRBV25-1 with TRBJ1-3; D unclear. This CDR3 comprises 13 residues. Germline values: CDR1 MGHDK, CDR2 SYGVNS. V dropped 3 bases and J dropped 2 bases, with 5 bases sitting between them. CDR3 loop: CASSDRAGNTIYF. DNA for the CDR3: TGTGCCAGCAGTGACAGAGCTGGAAACACCATATATTTT.

V and J are TRBV20-1 and TRBJ2-1, with 8 bases identical to TRBD2. V shed 3 bases, J shed 0 bases, and the junction held 7 bases outside the gene matches. The CDR3 is 16 residues long. CDR1 is DFQATT and CDR2 is SNEGSKA in the germline V gene (reference sequence). CDR3 region: CSASPLAESSYNEQFF. In DNA form, the CDR3 reads TGCAGTGCTAGCCCACTAGCGGAATCCTCCTACAATGAGCAGTTCTTC.